Listed below are T cell receptor beta chains from one sample, sequenced in a study of blood T cell repertoires in COVID-19. Only in-frame clones appear in the TCRdb table, and some are missing; sequencing was by immunoSEQ multiplex PCR. The table records 200,000 to 250,000 clones, around 80% of them present only once. Material for sequencing was peripheral blood. These receptors all come from a woman aged 80 or over with COVID-19, enrolled during active disease. The CDR3 runs from the conserved cysteine through the conserved F or W. The D gene is left open where the match is weak. Expanded clones get a size class; other rows say once, few or many, or leave the size out.

>TRBV25-1|TRBJ1-1|TRBD1|.
TGTGCCAGCAGTGGGGACAGGGTCACTGAAGCTTTCTTT
CASSGDRVTEAFF
>TRBV6-1|TRBJ2-2|TRBD2|.
TGTGCCAGCAGTGTTAGACTAGCGGGAGTCGCCGGGGAGCTGTTTTTT
CASSVRLAGVAGELFF
>TRBV6-5|TRBJ1-1|.|.
TGTGCCAGCTTCGTCAGAGAAGCTTTCTTT
CASFVREAFF
>TRBV28|TRBJ2-1|.|.
TGTGCCAGCACCAAGGGTAGCGGGCAGTTCTTC
CASTKGSGQFF
>TRBV21-1|TRBJ1-2|.|.
TGTGCCAGCAGCGTACAGGGGGTGAAGGCCTATGGCTACACCTTC
CASSVQGVKAYGYTF
>TRBV3-1/TRBV3-2|TRBJ2-3|.|.
TGTGCCAGCCGGGGGTGGGATACGCAGTATTTT
CASRGWDTQYF
>TRBV19|TRBJ1-4|.|.
TGTGCCAGTAGTATGGGCAGCCTGGAAAAACTGTTTTTT
CASSMGSLEKLFF
>TRBV6-1|TRBJ1-5|.|.
TGTGCCAGCAGTGAGAGTCAGCCCCAGCATTTT
CASSESQPQHF
>TRBV6-5|TRBJ1-4|.|.
TGTGCCAGCACCTCCTCACTAACCCGGAATGAAAAACTGTTTTTT
CASTSSLTRNEKLFF
>TRBV19|TRBJ1-2|TRBD1|.
TGTGCCAGTAGTATAGATCCCGGAACAGGGGGCGCGTCTACCTTC
CASSIDPGTGGASTF
>TRBV19|TRBJ1-1|.|.
TGTGCCAGTAGTCCGACCGGGGGGAACACTGAAGCTTTCTTT
CASSPTGGNTEAFF
>TRBV5-1|TRBJ2-3|TRBD2|.
TGCGCCAGCAGCTTGGTAGGTAGCGGGACAGATACGCAGTATTTT
CASSLVGSGTDTQYF
>TRBV19|TRBJ1-4|TRBD1|few
TGTGCCAGTAGTCGGACAGGATTTAATGAAAAACTGTTTTTT
CASSRTGFNEKLFF
>TRBV28|TRBJ1-1|.|.
TGTGCCAGCAGTGTAGGTGGGGCGACGAACACTGAAGCTTTCTTT
CASSVGGATNTEAFF